This T cell receptor beta chain was sequenced in a study of blood T cells in healthy people across ages. Study outcomes and limitations: Naive and antigen-experienced cells could not be conclusively compared, given unsorted PBMCs.

With a J-beta primer mix and a sample-barcoded 5' primer, a second PCR ran about 7 to 12 cycles. TCRdb reprocessed the 5' RACE reads via MiXCR and lists one record per CDR3 protein. Counted here are approximately 1.5 million distinct CDR3 sequences, approximately 42% occurring once; the ten biggest clones make up roughly 3.7%. As concerns this clonotype: The antigen is unknown.

The TCR sequence derives from a woman under 30 in good health. The specimen was blood.

CDR3 bases: TGCGCCAGCAGAATGGGGAAACAACCACAAAGCTATGGCTACACCTTC. Translated: CASRMGKQPQSYGYTF. The rearrangement links TRBV5-1 to TRBJ1-2, with D uncertain. The CDR3 length is 16 residues. V was clipped by 5 bases and J by 4 bases, with 21 bases between them. In germline, CDR1 is SGHRS, CDR2 YFSETQ.